Presented here are 13 T cell receptor beta chains from one specimen sequenced in a study of vaccination and CD4 T cells after COVID-19. These receptors have no identified antigens. The treatment here: roughly 10-day PBMC culture with coronavirus spike peptide pools or control peptides (ViraFEST assay). Sequencing of the DNA from cultured CD4+ T cells was carried out with the Oncomine TCR Beta short-read assay. From the PCR reads, TCRdb called clonotypes with MiXCR, one entry per CDR3 protein. The sample lists more than 15,000 distinct CDR3 sequences, approximately 65% seen once, with under 20% in the top ten. Sequenced: CD4+ T cells from blood, cultured in vitro. These TCRs come from a human donor who had recovered from COVID-19.

The J gene is TRBJ1-5, the V gene TRBV30; D uncertain. The CDR3 length is 12 residues. Germline lookup yields CDR1 GTSNPN and CDR2 SVGIG (reference sequence). Trimming took off 0 bases at V and 6 bases at J, with 6 bases between the two ends. CDR3 sequence (DNA): TGTGCCTGGAGTGTACGGAGTCAGCCCCAGCATTTT. It translates to CAWSVRSQPQHF.

The chain recombines TRBV27 with TRBJ1-5; D is undetermined. Trimming left V 7 bases short and J 6 bases short, with 19 bases between. The germline V gene has CDR1 MNHEY and CDR2 SMNVEV (reference sequence). The CDR3 has 15 amino acids. CDR3 amino acids: CASMPHQVVGQPQHF. The CDR3 DNA follows: TGTGCCAGCATGCCCCACCAGGTAGTAGGTCAGCCCCAGCATTTT.

The chain is built from TRBV20-1 and TRBJ1-5; D remains ambiguous. CDR1 is DFQATT, CDR2 SNEGSKA, per germline (reference sequence). V gave up 0 bases and J gave up 3 bases, with 6 bases separating them. CDR3 size: 13 residues. The CDR3 DNA reads TGCAGTGCTAGAGACACCTTCAATCAGCCCCAGCATTTT. This sequence encodes CSARDTFNQPQHF.

The V gene is TRBV10-1, the J gene TRBJ1-1, with D possibly being TRBD1 (6 bases). V was trimmed by 6 bases and J by 3 bases, leaving 17 bases between them. This CDR3 comprises 15 residues. Germline V CDR1 and CDR2: WNHNN, SYGVQD (reference sequence). CDR3 sequence (DNA): TGCGCCAGCAGACTGAGGGGGGAAAGGTACACTGAAGCTTTCTTT. Translating gives CASRLRGERYTEAFF.

V gene TRBV19 combines with J gene TRBJ2-5; 14 bases map to TRBD2. This CDR3 contains 16 residues. After removal of 5 bases from V and 2 bases from J, the junction contained 4 bases not matched to a gene. Germline CDR1 is LNHDA and CDR2 is SQIVND (reference sequence). The CDR3, as DNA: TGTGCCAGTAGTGTGGGACTAGCGGGGGCACAAGAGACCCAGTACTTC. Translated: CASSVGLAGAQETQYF.

The chain couples TRBV6-1 to TRBJ1-5, with D uncertain. The CDR3 is 15 residues long. Germline V CDR1 and CDR2: MNHNS, SASEGT. V was trimmed by 5 bases and J by 0 bases, leaving 11 bases between them. Here the CDR3 reads CASSKAINSNQPQHF. CDR3 nucleotide sequence: TGTGCCAGCAGTAAGGCCATTAATAGCAATCAGCCCCAGCATTTT.

The chain uses TRBV7-2 and TRBJ2-5; D possibly matches TRBD1 or TRBD2 (5 bases each). The CDR3 covers 16 residues. The V end was cut by 0 bases, the J end by 4 bases, with 15 bases between. Germline V gene sequence: CDR1 SGHTA, CDR2 FQGNSA. The CDR3 nucleotides read TGTGCCAGCAGCTTAGCGAGGGGTGGTCGGGGAGAGACCCAGTACTTC. Its protein product is CASSLARGGRGETQYF.

J is TRBJ2-7 and V is TRBV20-1, with TRBD2 matching 10 bases. V dropped 6 bases and J dropped 3; count of bases not matched to a gene: 11. CDR1 is DFQATT and CDR2 is SNEGSKA in the germline V gene (reference sequence). This CDR3 spans 15 amino acids. This chain's CDR3 is CSAYPSGRLRYEQYF. CDR3 DNA: TGCAGTGCGTATCCTAGCGGGAGACTCCGCTACGAGCAGTACTTC.

The genes are TRBV10-3 and TRBJ2-4; a weak D match, TRBD2 (5 bases). The CDR3 totals 14 residues. Germline CDR1 reads ENHRY; CDR2 reads SYGVKD. With 6 bases removed from V and 7 bases from J, the gap between germline ends came to 16 bases. CDR3 in DNA: TGTGCCATCAGCCCCGTAGGAGGCGCCAACATTCAGTACTTC. Amino acids: CAISPVGGANIQYF.

There are a few counts of this clonotype. The chain has TRBV2 and TRBJ1-5; 7 bases map to TRBD1. Losses at the gene ends were 7 bases for V and 0 bases for J; bases not matched to a gene: 3. This CDR3 region has 14 residues. Germline V gene lookup returns CDR1 SNHLY and CDR2 FYNNEI. The CDR3 is CASKGQYSNQPQHF. CDR3 sequence (DNA): TGTGCCAGCAAGGGACAGTATAGCAATCAGCCCCAGCATTTT.

This chain connects TRBV6-2 or TRBV6-3 to TRBJ1-1; TRBD1 is a possible D gene (6 bases). Trimming took off 5 bases at V and 6 bases at J, with 16 bases between the two ends. The length of the CDR3 is 14 residues. CDR1 and CDR2 from the germline V gene are MNHEY and SVGEGT. In DNA, the CDR3 is TGTGCCAGCAGTCGAGGACAGACCCGCGCTGAAGCTTTCTTT. This codes for CASSRGQTRAEAFF.

This sequence joins TRBV20-1 and TRBJ2-5; D gene unclear. Between the trimmed V and J ends, which lost 0 bases and 5 bases, there was a span of 7 bases. CDR1 and CDR2 (germline): DFQATT, SNEGSKA (reference sequence). This CDR3 spans 12 amino acids. The CDR3 is CSARDGWETQYF. CDR3 nucleotide sequence: TGCAGTGCTAGAGACGGGTGGGAGACCCAGTACTTC.

This clonotype was counted between two and nine times. The chain is built from TRBV28 and TRBJ1-2; D may be TRBD1 (6 bases). The V and J ends lost 6 bases and 3 bases respectively, with 14 bases between them. This CDR3 has 14 amino acids. Per germline, CDR1 MDHEN and CDR2 SYDVKM. The CDR3 protein is CASRQGGGYYGYTF. The DNA of the CDR3 is TGTGCCAGCAGGCAGGGAGGGGGTTACTATGGCTACACCTTC.